Listed below are T cell receptor beta chains from one sample, sequenced in a study of T cells after yellow fever vaccination. MiXCR, run by TCRdb on the 5' RACE reads, gives a single entry per CDR3 protein. Among approximately 550,000 distinct CDR3 sequences, approximately 21% were seen once, and the ten largest hold roughly 13%. This specimen was PBMCs, taken 15 days after the yellow fever booster vaccination. All receptors come from a man aged 25-45 years who received the YFV17D yellow fever vaccine. CDR3s include the opening cysteine and the closing phenylalanine or tryptophan. D genes are given only for firm matches. Clone size, where shown, is once, few, many, or a class for clones that have expanded.

V gene: TRBV20-1
D gene: TRBD2
J gene: TRBJ2-3
clone size: few
CDR3 DNA: TGCAGTGCCAACGGACTAGCGGGTACAAGCACAGATACGCAGTATTTT
CDR3 protein: CSANGLAGTSTDTQYF

V gene: TRBV28
D gene: -
J gene: TRBJ2-7
clone size: -
CDR3 DNA: TGTGCCAGCAGTTTCAGGCACGCGGTGGAAGAGCAGTACTTC
CDR3 protein: CASSFRHAVEEQYF

V gene: TRBV29-1
D gene: -
J gene: TRBJ2-7
clone size: few
CDR3 DNA: TGCAGCGTTGAGTCCCACGGGGAGCAGTACTTC
CDR3 protein: CSVESHGEQYF

V gene: TRBV5-5
D gene: -
J gene: TRBJ1-5
clone size: -
CDR3 DNA: TGTGCCAGCAGCTCGGGACGGACAAATCAGCCCCAGCATTTT
CDR3 protein: CASSSGRTNQPQHF

V gene: TRBV19
D gene: TRBD2
J gene: TRBJ2-5
clone size: -
CDR3 DNA: TGTGCCAGTAGTATCCTTCTTACTAGCGTGAAGACCCAGTACTTC
CDR3 protein: CASSILLTSVKTQYF

V gene: TRBV5-1
D gene: -
J gene: TRBJ2-7
clone size: -
CDR3 DNA: TGCGCCAGCAGAGATACCGGGACCCGGAACAACGAGCAGTACTTC
CDR3 protein: CASRDTGTRNNEQYF

V gene: TRBV12-3/TRBV12-4
D gene: -
J gene: TRBJ2-1
clone size: -
CDR3 DNA: TGTGCCAGCAGCCCTACGCCTAGTTTGGAGCAGTTCTTC
CDR3 protein: CASSPTPSLEQFF

V gene: TRBV9
D gene: TRBD2
J gene: TRBJ2-7
clone size: -
CDR3 DNA: TGTGCCAGCAGCCCCGGGACTAGCGAAGAGCAGTACTTC
CDR3 protein: CASSPGTSEEQYF

V gene: TRBV7-9
D gene: -
J gene: TRBJ2-1
clone size: many
CDR3 DNA: TGTGCCAGCAGCTTAGTTTCGTCCTACAATGAGCAGTTCTTC
CDR3 protein: CASSLVSSYNEQFF

V gene: TRBV7-2
D gene: -
J gene: TRBJ1-2
clone size: few
CDR3 DNA: TGTGCCAGCAGCCCCGTAGGTCTCTATGGCTACACCTTC
CDR3 protein: CASSPVGLYGYTF

V gene: TRBV20-1
D gene: TRBD1
J gene: TRBJ1-2
clone size: few
CDR3 DNA: TGCAGTGCTAGGGGGGACAGCCATAACTATGGCTACACCTTC
CDR3 protein: CSARGDSHNYGYTF

V gene: TRBV20-1
D gene: -
J gene: TRBJ2-7
clone size: -
CDR3 DNA: TGCAGTGCCCCGAAAGGGGGGTATTGGTACGAGCAGTACTTC
CDR3 protein: CSAPKGGYWYEQYF

V gene: TRBV29-1
D gene: -
J gene: TRBJ2-1
clone size: few
CDR3 DNA: TGCAGCGTTGATGGTCAGGGGTGGGGTGAGCAGTTCTTC
CDR3 protein: CSVDGQGWGEQFF

V gene: TRBV12-3/TRBV12-4
D gene: -
J gene: TRBJ2-3
clone size: -
CDR3 DNA: TGTGCCAGCAGTTTGGGGGGTTGGACAGATACGCAGTATTTT
CDR3 protein: CASSLGGWTDTQYF

V gene: TRBV7-9
D gene: TRBD2
J gene: TRBJ2-3
clone size: -
CDR3 DNA: TGTGCCAGCAGCTTAGGGGTAGCGGGACCTCGAGCAGATACGCAGTATTTT
CDR3 protein: CASSLGVAGPRADTQYF

V gene: TRBV29-1
D gene: -
J gene: TRBJ2-7
clone size: -
CDR3 DNA: TGCAGCGTTGCCCAGGGGACCTACGAGCAGTACTTC
CDR3 protein: CSVAQGTYEQYF

V gene: TRBV30
D gene: TRBD2
J gene: TRBJ2-1
clone size: -
CDR3 DNA: TGTGCTTGTTCTAGCGGGAGCCCCCCCGGTGAGCAGTTCTTC
CDR3 protein: CACSSGSPPGEQFF

V gene: TRBV28
D gene: TRBD2
J gene: TRBJ2-3
clone size: few
CDR3 DNA: TGTGCCAGCACGGGTAGCGGGGACCCTAGCACAGATACGCAGTATTTT
CDR3 protein: CASTGSGDPSTDTQYF

V gene: TRBV7-9
D gene: -
J gene: TRBJ2-3
clone size: -
CDR3 DNA: TGTGCCAGCGAAGGCGGGGATTTAGGGCTGGATACGCAGTATTTT
CDR3 protein: CASEGGDLGLDTQYF

V gene: TRBV23-1
D gene: TRBD2
J gene: TRBJ2-4
clone size: -
CDR3 DNA: TGCGCCAGCAGTCTCAGGGTAGCGGGATGCGGTAGCATTCAGTACTTC
CDR3 protein: CASSLRVAGCGSIQYF

V gene: TRBV4-1
D gene: TRBD2
J gene: TRBJ2-2
clone size: -
CDR3 DNA: TGCGCCAGCAGCCAGCCGGGAGGCCGGGGAACCGGGGAGCTGTTTTTT
CDR3 protein: CASSQPGGRGTGELFF

V gene: TRBV20-1
D gene: -
J gene: TRBJ2-3
clone size: few
CDR3 DNA: TGCAGTGCTAGGTGGCCTCCCACAGATACGCAGTATTTT
CDR3 protein: CSARWPPTDTQYF

V gene: TRBV29-1
D gene: -
J gene: TRBJ1-2
clone size: few
CDR3 DNA: TGCAGCGCCCGGGGGCTACGGGGCTACACCTTC
CDR3 protein: CSARGLRGYTF

V gene: TRBV15
D gene: -
J gene: TRBJ2-7
clone size: -
CDR3 DNA: TGTGCCACCAGCAGAGGGAGGACAGCCGAGGGCTACGAGCAGTACTTC
CDR3 protein: CATSRGRTAEGYEQYF

V gene: TRBV4-2
D gene: -
J gene: TRBJ2-7
clone size: few
CDR3 DNA: TGTGCCAGCAGCCAAGAAGGTGACCGGCGGAATCGTAACCACGAGCAGTACTTC
CDR3 protein: CASSQEGDRRNRNHEQYF

V gene: TRBV7-2
D gene: TRBD1
J gene: TRBJ2-5
clone size: -
CDR3 DNA: TGTGCCAGCAGCACCCAGACAGGGACGTTAGAGACCCAGTACTTC
CDR3 protein: CASSTQTGTLETQYF

V gene: TRBV15
D gene: -
J gene: TRBJ2-5
clone size: -
CDR3 DNA: TGTGCCACGAAAGGGACTCGGGAGGAGACCCAGTACTTC
CDR3 protein: CATKGTREETQYF

V gene: TRBV6-6
D gene: TRBD1
J gene: TRBJ1-3
clone size: few
CDR3 DNA: TGTGCCAGCAGTGACAGGGTCACCATATATTTT
CDR3 protein: CASSDRVTIYF

V gene: TRBV11-2
D gene: TRBD2
J gene: TRBJ2-7
clone size: few
CDR3 DNA: TGTGCCAGCACCCTTCTCGCTGGGACTAGCGGGAAGACCTACGAGCAGTACTTC
CDR3 protein: CASTLLAGTSGKTYEQYF

V gene: TRBV5-1
D gene: TRBD1
J gene: TRBJ2-7
clone size: -
CDR3 DNA: TGCGCCAGCAGCACGGGACAGGGGGTTTCCTACGAGCAGTACTTC
CDR3 protein: CASSTGQGVSYEQYF

V gene: TRBV29-1
D gene: -
J gene: TRBJ2-2
clone size: few
CDR3 DNA: TGCAGCGGGGGGGCCCGTAACACCGGGGAGCTGTTTTTT
CDR3 protein: CSGGARNTGELFF

V gene: TRBV20-1
D gene: TRBD1
J gene: TRBJ2-5
clone size: many
CDR3 DNA: TGCAGTGCTAAGACAGGGATACTGGAGACCCAGTACTTC
CDR3 protein: CSAKTGILETQYF

V gene: TRBV5-5
D gene: TRBD2
J gene: TRBJ2-1
clone size: -
CDR3 DNA: TGTGCCAGCAGCTTGGCGGGACTAGTAGGTGAGCAGTTCTTC
CDR3 protein: CASSLAGLVGEQFF

V gene: TRBV19
D gene: TRBD2
J gene: TRBJ2-3
clone size: -
CDR3 DNA: TGTGCCAGTAGGCAAAGGGAGGGCCTCCCGGCAGATACGCAGTATTTT
CDR3 protein: CASRQREGLPADTQYF

V gene: TRBV7-9
D gene: -
J gene: TRBJ2-7
clone size: few
CDR3 DNA: TGTGCCAGCAGCCCTAGCTCCGCTAGCATAGGATCCTACGAGCAGTACTTC
CDR3 protein: CASSPSSASIGSYEQYF

V gene: TRBV12-3/TRBV12-4
D gene: -
J gene: TRBJ2-1
clone size: -
CDR3 DNA: TGTGCCAGCAGTTTATCTATGGGCGGGACCTACAATGAGCAGTTCTTC
CDR3 protein: CASSLSMGGTYNEQFF

V gene: TRBV5-5
D gene: -
J gene: TRBJ2-1
clone size: many
CDR3 DNA: TGTGCCAGCAGCGCCCGCAATGAGCAGTTCTTC
CDR3 protein: CASSARNEQFF

V gene: TRBV20-1
D gene: -
J gene: TRBJ2-3
clone size: -
CDR3 DNA: TGCAGTGCTAGAGAGGGTAGTCTCAGTACAGATACGCAGTATTTT
CDR3 protein: CSAREGSLSTDTQYF

V gene: TRBV6-1
D gene: -
J gene: TRBJ2-5
clone size: -
CDR3 DNA: TGTGCCAGCAGCTTGTTGGGAGGTCAAGAGACCCAGTACTTC
CDR3 protein: CASSLLGGQETQYF

V gene: TRBV5-1
D gene: -
J gene: TRBJ2-1
clone size: many
CDR3 DNA: TGCGCCAGCAGCTTGGAGTTAGGGACAGCGGGATTTGAGCAGTTCTTC
CDR3 protein: CASSLELGTAGFEQFF

V gene: TRBV18
D gene: TRBD2
J gene: TRBJ2-7
clone size: -
CDR3 DNA: TGTGCCAGCTCACCACTAGAGCGGGAGTACTACGAGCAGTACTTC
CDR3 protein: CASSPLEREYYEQYF

V gene: TRBV28
D gene: TRBD1
J gene: TRBJ2-7
clone size: -
CDR3 DNA: TGTGCCAGCAGAATAGGACAGGCCAGCTCCTACGAGCAGTACTTC
CDR3 protein: CASRIGQASSYEQYF

V gene: TRBV5-1
D gene: -
J gene: TRBJ2-1
clone size: few
CDR3 DNA: TGCGCCAGCAGCGTCGAACCGGGACTGTACAATGAGCAGTTCTTC
CDR3 protein: CASSVEPGLYNEQFF

V gene: TRBV10-1
D gene: -
J gene: TRBJ2-2
clone size: -
CDR3 DNA: TGCGCCAGCGGAAGGGGCACCGGGGAGCTGTTTTTT
CDR3 protein: CASGRGTGELFF

V gene: TRBV10-3
D gene: -
J gene: TRBJ2-1
clone size: -
CDR3 DNA: TGTGCCATCAGTGGGACATTCTCAACGGGGCAGTTCTTC
CDR3 protein: CAISGTFSTGQFF

V gene: TRBV10-3
D gene: -
J gene: TRBJ1-1
clone size: few
CDR3 DNA: TGTGCCATCAGGCAACATGAGAACACTGAAGCTTTCTTT
CDR3 protein: CAIRQHENTEAFF

V gene: TRBV12-3/TRBV12-4
D gene: -
J gene: TRBJ2-7
clone size: -
CDR3 DNA: TGTGCCAGCAGTTTTAAGGAGGGTCCTACCTACGAGCAGTACTTC
CDR3 protein: CASSFKEGPTYEQYF

V gene: TRBV28
D gene: -
J gene: TRBJ2-7
clone size: -
CDR3 DNA: TGTGCCAGCCGCCGCGGGGAGCAGTACTTC
CDR3 protein: CASRRGEQYF

V gene: TRBV5-1
D gene: TRBD2
J gene: TRBJ2-1
clone size: few
CDR3 DNA: TGCGCCAGCAGCCCAAAGGGACCGGGACTAGCGGCATACAATGAGCAGTTCTTC
CDR3 protein: CASSPKGPGLAAYNEQFF

V gene: TRBV20-1
D gene: TRBD2
J gene: TRBJ2-1
clone size: -
CDR3 DNA: TGCAGTGCCGAGACTCCGGCGGGGGAGTTCTTC
CDR3 protein: CSAETPAGEFF

V gene: TRBV29-1
D gene: TRBD2
J gene: TRBJ2-3
clone size: few
CDR3 DNA: TGCAGCGTCAGAGCGGGAACAGATACGCAGTATTTT
CDR3 protein: CSVRAGTDTQYF

V gene: TRBV2
D gene: -
J gene: TRBJ2-6
clone size: -
CDR3 DNA: TGTGCCAGCAGAACCCCGGACGGTCTGAGTGGGGCCAACGTCCTGACTTTC
CDR3 protein: CASRTPDGLSGANVLTF

V gene: TRBV12-3/TRBV12-4
D gene: TRBD1
J gene: TRBJ2-5
clone size: few
CDR3 DNA: TGTGCCAGCAATCACAGGGGAAGAGAGACCCAGTACTTC
CDR3 protein: CASNHRGRETQYF

V gene: TRBV9
D gene: TRBD1
J gene: TRBJ1-1
clone size: few
CDR3 DNA: TGTGCCAGCCGGACAGGGGGCGCCGGGAACACTGAAGCTTTCTTT
CDR3 protein: CASRTGGAGNTEAFF

V gene: TRBV14
D gene: -
J gene: TRBJ2-6
clone size: many
CDR3 DNA: TGTGCCAGCAGCCGCGACAGGTCCGGGGCCAACGTCCTGACTTTC
CDR3 protein: CASSRDRSGANVLTF

V gene: TRBV12-3/TRBV12-4
D gene: -
J gene: TRBJ2-1
clone size: many
CDR3 DNA: TGTGCCAGCAGCCCGGCCTCCGTCTCCTACAATGAGCAGTTCTTC
CDR3 protein: CASSPASVSYNEQFF

V gene: TRBV12-3/TRBV12-4
D gene: TRBD2
J gene: TRBJ2-1
clone size: -
CDR3 DNA: TGTGCCAGCAGTGGGGGGGGACTATACTCCTACAGTGAGCAGTTCTTC
CDR3 protein: CASSGGGLYSYSEQFF